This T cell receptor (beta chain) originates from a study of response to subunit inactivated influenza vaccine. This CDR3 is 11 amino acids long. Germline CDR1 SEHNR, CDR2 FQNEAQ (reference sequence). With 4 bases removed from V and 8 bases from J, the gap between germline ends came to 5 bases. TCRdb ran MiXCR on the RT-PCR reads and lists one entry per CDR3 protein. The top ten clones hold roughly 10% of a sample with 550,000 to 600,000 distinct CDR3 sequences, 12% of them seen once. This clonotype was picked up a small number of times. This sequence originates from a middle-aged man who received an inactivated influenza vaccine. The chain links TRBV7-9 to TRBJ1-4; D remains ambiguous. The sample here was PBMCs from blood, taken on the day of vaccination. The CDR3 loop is CASSWREKLFF. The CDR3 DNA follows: TGTGCCAGCAGCTGGAGGGAAAAACTGTTTTTT.